What follows are 14 T cell receptor beta chains derived from one specimen sequenced in a study of CD8+CD57+ T cells in acquired aplastic anemia. Template material for TCR beta VDJ and CDR3 profiling consisted of genomic DNA. TCRdb passed the reads through MiXCR, listing each CDR3 protein once. The sample carries approximately 98,000 distinct CDR3 sequences, about 67% recorded once. Only patients with CD8+CD57+ cell expansion on flow cytometry were chosen for sequencing. The sample was sorted CD4+, CD8+, or CD8+CD57+ T cells (not recorded which) from PBMCs. All receptors come from a human donor with aplastic anemia.

CDR3 residues: CSARGPAVYQETQYF. DNA of the CDR3: TGCAGTGCTAGAGGGCCAGCGGTGTACCAAGAGACCCAGTACTTC. This chain joins TRBV20-1 and TRBJ2-5, with D possibly being TRBD2 (5 bases). CDR3 length: 15 amino acids. Germline V gene data show CDR1 as DFQATT and CDR2 as SNEGSKA (reference sequence). Trimming stripped 1 base from V and 0 bases from J, with 12 bases between.

This clonotype was seen a handful of times. The chain is built from TRBV15 and TRBJ1-2; possible D gene TRBD1, 5 bases. The germline V gene encodes CDR1 LNHNV and CDR2 YYDKDF (reference sequence). The CDR3 length is 17 residues. Trimming removed 3 bases from V and 4 bases from J, with 21 bases in between. The CDR3 bases are TGTGCCACCAGCAGTCCCAATTATCCCCGGGGGAGCTATGGCTACACCTTC. Encoded protein: CATSSPNYPRGSYGYTF.

This clonotype was detected once. CDR3 residues: CSAAEAVNYEQYF. The CDR3 DNA is TGCAGCGCAGCAGAGGCGGTAAATTACGAGCAGTACTTC. This rearrangement joins TRBV29-1 to TRBJ2-7; D is uncertain. The V gene's germline CDR1 is SQVTM and CDR2 ANQGSEA. Trimming removed 7 bases from V and 4 bases from J, with 17 bases in between. The CDR3 spans 13 residues.

The rearrangement links TRBV20-1 to TRBJ2-7, with D possibly matching TRBD2 (5 bases). CDR3 length: 13 amino acids. The V gene's germline CDR1 is DFQATT and CDR2 SNEGSKA (reference sequence). Deletions cut 3 bases from V and 3 bases from J, with 12 bases between. The CDR3 protein is CSASRGGRYEQYF. The CDR3 coding sequence is TGCAGTGCTAGCCGTGGAGGACGCTACGAGCAGTACTTC.

V usage is TRBV29-1 and J usage is TRBJ1-1; 9 nucleotides match TRBD1. Germline CDR1 and CDR2: SQVTM and ANQGSEA. CDR3 length equals 14 residues. V lost 5 bases, J lost 0 bases, and 4 bases stayed unmatched. The CDR3 spells CSVRGTGLNTEAFF. In nucleotides, the CDR3 is TGCAGCGTTCGGGGGACAGGGTTGAACACTGAAGCTTTCTTT.

The CDR3 loop reads CASSPSGTDTQYF. As DNA, the CDR3 is TGTGCCAGCAGTCCGTCAGGCACAGATACGCAGTATTTT. The rearrangement joins TRBV12-3 or TRBV12-4 to TRBJ2-3; D gene unclear. This CDR3 is 13 amino acids long. V dropped 5 bases and J dropped 1 base, with 7 bases sitting between them.

The gene calls are TRBV20-1 and TRBJ1-2; possible D gene TRBD1, 6 bases. Germline CDR1 is DFQATT and CDR2 is SNEGSKA (reference sequence). This CDR3 spans 14 amino acids. V dropped 6 bases and J dropped 4 bases, with 18 bases sitting between them. CDR3 residues: CSAKRDTAIYGYTF. CDR3 nucleotide sequence: TGCAGTGCCAAACGGGACACCGCAATCTATGGCTACACCTTC.

The J gene is TRBJ1-1, the V gene TRBV7-8, with D uncertain. The CDR3 spans 14 residues. The V gene's germline CDR1 is SGHVS and CDR2 FQNEAQ. Trimming stripped 2 bases from V and 0 bases from J, with 7 bases between. CDR3 sequence: CASSLSQMNTEAFF. CDR3 bases: TGTGCCAGCAGCTTATCCCAAATGAACACTGAAGCTTTCTTT.

V usage is TRBV10-1 and J usage is TRBJ2-5; D unclear. Looked up from germline, CDR1 is WNHNN and CDR2 is SYGVQD (reference sequence). The length of the CDR3 is 15 residues. The ends were cut back, 2 bases at V and 0 bases at J, with 10 bases in the middle. DNA of the CDR3: TGCGCCAGCAGTGAGCGAGACAAGTACCAAGAGACCCAGTACTTC. Amino acid sequence: CASSERDKYQETQYF.

This clonotype was found many times. CDR3 nucleotide sequence: TGTGCCAGCAGCCTCCGGGACAGATCCTACGAGCAGTACTTC. This sequence encodes CASSLRDRSYEQYF. This chain connects TRBV27 to TRBJ2-7; 7 bases match TRBD1. From germline, CDR1 is MNHEY and CDR2 SMNVEV (reference sequence). V was pared by 6 bases and J by 1 base, with 6 bases of the junction left unmatched. The CDR3 length is 14 residues.

In nucleotides, the CDR3 is TGCAGTGCGAAAGGAACAGGGGGAAGGACAGATACGCAGTATTTT. Its protein is CSAKGTGGRTDTQYF. The chain employs TRBV20-1 and TRBJ2-3; 8 nucleotides match TRBD1. Germline lookup yields CDR1 DFQATT and CDR2 SNEGSKA (reference sequence). The length of the CDR3 is 15 residues. Trimming at V came to 6 bases and at J to 3 bases, leaving 11 bases not matched to a gene.

V is TRBV7-9 and J is TRBJ1-1, with D perhaps matching TRBD1 (6 bases). The CDR3 is made up of 15 amino acids. The germline V gene has CDR1 SEHNR and CDR2 FQNEAQ (reference sequence). Trimming shortened V by 1 base and J by 1 base, and 10 bases separated the two germline ends. The CDR3 is CASSLEGGQNTEAFF. The CDR3 coding sequence is TGTGCCAGCAGCTTAGAAGGGGGGCAGAACACTGAAGCTTTCTTT.

This clonotype showed up many times. The V gene is TRBV7-9, the J gene TRBJ2-7; D not certain. V was trimmed by 3 bases and J by 0 bases, leaving 3 bases between them. CDR3 size: 12 residues. CDR1 is SEHNR, CDR2 FQNEAQ, per germline (reference sequence). CDR3 DNA: TGTGCCAGCAGCTTGGGCTCCTACGAGCAGTACTTC. Translating gives CASSLGSYEQYF.

This rearrangement joins TRBV7-2 to TRBJ1-4; D is perhaps TRBD1 (6 bases). V was trimmed by 0 bases and J by 6 bases, leaving 14 bases between them. The CDR3 spans 16 residues. In germline, CDR1 is SGHTA, CDR2 FQGNSA. The CDR3 nucleotides read TGTGCCAGCAGCTTAGCGAGTAGGGGGAGGGATGAAAAACTGTTTTTT. Residues: CASSLASRGRDEKLFF.